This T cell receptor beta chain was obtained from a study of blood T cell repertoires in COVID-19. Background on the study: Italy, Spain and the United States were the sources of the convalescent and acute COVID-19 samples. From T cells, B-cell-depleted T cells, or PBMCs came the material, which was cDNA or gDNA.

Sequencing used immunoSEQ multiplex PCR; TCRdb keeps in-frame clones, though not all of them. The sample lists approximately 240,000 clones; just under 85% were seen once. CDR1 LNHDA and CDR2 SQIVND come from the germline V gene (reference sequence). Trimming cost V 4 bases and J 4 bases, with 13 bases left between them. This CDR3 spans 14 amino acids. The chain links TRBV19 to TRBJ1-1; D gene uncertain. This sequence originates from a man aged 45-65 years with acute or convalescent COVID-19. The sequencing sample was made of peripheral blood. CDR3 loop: CASSKLGGGTEAFF. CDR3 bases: TGTGCCAGTAGTAAGCTAGGTGGTGGCACTGAAGCTTTCTTT.